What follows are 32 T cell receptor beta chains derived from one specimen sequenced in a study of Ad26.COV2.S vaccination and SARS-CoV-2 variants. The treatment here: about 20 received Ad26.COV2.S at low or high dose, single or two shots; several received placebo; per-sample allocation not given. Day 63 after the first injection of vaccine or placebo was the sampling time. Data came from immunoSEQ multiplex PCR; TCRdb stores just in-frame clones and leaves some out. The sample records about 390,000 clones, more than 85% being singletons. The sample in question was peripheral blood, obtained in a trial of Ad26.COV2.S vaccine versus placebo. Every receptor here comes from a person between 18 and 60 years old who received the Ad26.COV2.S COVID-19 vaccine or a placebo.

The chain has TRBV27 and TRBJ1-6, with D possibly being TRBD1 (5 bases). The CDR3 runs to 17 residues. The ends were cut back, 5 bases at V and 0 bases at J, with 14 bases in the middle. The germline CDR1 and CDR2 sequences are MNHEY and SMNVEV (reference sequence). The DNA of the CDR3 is TGTGCCAGCAGTCCTAATACAGGTAGCTCCTATAATTCACCCCTCCACTTT. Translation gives CASSPNTGSSYNSPLHF.

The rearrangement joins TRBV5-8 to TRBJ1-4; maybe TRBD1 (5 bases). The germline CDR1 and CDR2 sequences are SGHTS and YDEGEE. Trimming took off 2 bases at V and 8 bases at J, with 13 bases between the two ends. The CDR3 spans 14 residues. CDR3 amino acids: CASSFGARHEKLFF. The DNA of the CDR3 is TGTGCCAGCAGCTTCGGGGCCCGACACGAAAAACTGTTTTTT.

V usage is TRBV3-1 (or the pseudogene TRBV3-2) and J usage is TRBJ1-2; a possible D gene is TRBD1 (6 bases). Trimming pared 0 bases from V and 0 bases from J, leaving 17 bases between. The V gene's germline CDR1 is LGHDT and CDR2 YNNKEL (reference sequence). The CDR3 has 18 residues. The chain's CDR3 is CASSQDRWGAPPNYGYTF. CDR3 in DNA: TGTGCCAGCAGCCAAGATCGATGGGGGGCCCCTCCTAACTATGGCTACACCTTC.

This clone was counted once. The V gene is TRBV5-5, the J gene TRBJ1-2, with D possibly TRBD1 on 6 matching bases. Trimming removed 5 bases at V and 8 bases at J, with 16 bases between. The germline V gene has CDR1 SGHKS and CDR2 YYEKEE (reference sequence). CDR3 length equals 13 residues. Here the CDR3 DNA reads TGTGCCAGCAGTCGACAGGCCCCGCGAGGCTACACCTTC. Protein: CASSRQAPRGYTF.

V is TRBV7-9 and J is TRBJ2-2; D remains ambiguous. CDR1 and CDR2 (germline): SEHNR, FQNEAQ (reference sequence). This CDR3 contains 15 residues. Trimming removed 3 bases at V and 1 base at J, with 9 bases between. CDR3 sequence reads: CASSFSTENTGELFF. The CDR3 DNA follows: TGTGCCAGCAGCTTCTCGACGGAGAACACCGGGGAGCTGTTTTTT. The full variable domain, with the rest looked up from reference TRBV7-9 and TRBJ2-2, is DTGVSQNPRHKITKRGQNVTFRCDPISEHNRLYWYRQTLGQGPEFLTYFQNEAQLEKSRLLSDRFSAERPKGSFSTLEIQRTEQGDSAMYLCASSFSTENTGELFFGEGSRLTVL.

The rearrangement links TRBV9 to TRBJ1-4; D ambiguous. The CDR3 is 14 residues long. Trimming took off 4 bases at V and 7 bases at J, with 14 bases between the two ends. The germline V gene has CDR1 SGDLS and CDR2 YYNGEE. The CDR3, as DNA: TGTGCCAGCAGCTCGGAATCCGGTCGTGAAAAACTGTTTTTT. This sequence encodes CASSSESGREKLFF.

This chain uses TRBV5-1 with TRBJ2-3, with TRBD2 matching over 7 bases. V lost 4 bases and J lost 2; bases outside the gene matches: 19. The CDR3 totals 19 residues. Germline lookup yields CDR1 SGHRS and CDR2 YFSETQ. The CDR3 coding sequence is TGCGCCAGCAGCGTAAATCCCTTTATTCGGGGGGAGAACACAGATACGCAGTATTTT. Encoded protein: CASSVNPFIRGENTDTQYF.

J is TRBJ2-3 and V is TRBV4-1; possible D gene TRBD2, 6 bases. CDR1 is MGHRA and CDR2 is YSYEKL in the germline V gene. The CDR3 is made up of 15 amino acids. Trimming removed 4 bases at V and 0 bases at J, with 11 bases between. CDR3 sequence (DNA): TGCGCCAGCAGCCGCCGGGACTTAAGCACAGATACGCAGTATTTT. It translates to CASSRRDLSTDTQYF.

The CDR3 DNA is TGTGCCAGCAGAGACAAGGGGCCATATGGCTACACCTTC. Residues: CASRDKGPYGYTF. The rearrangement joins TRBV6-6 to TRBJ1-2; possible D gene TRBD1, 5 bases. Germline V lookup: CDR1 MNHNY, CDR2 SVGAGI (reference sequence). This CDR3 contains 13 residues. V shed 6 bases and J shed 5 bases, with 13 bases lying between them.

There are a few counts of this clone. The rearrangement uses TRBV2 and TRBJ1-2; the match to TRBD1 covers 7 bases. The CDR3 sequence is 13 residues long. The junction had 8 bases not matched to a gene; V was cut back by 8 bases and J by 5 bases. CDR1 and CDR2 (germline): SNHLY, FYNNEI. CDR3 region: CASVRQGGYGYTF. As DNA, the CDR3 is TGTGCCAGCGTGAGACAGGGTGGTTATGGCTACACCTTC. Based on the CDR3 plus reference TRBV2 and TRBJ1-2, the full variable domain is EPEVTQTPSHQVTQMGQEVILRCVPISNHLYFYWYRQILGQKVEFLVSFYNNEISEKSEIFDDQFSVERPDGSNFTLKIRSTKLEDSAMYFCASVRQGGYGYTFGSGTRLTVV.

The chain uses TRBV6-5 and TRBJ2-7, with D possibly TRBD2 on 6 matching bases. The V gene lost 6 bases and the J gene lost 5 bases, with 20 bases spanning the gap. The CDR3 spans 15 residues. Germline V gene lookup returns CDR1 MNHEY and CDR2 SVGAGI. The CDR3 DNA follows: TGTGCCAGCAGCCTAGGAGAGGGACTCCTGGACGAGCAGTACTTC. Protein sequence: CASSLGEGLLDEQYF.

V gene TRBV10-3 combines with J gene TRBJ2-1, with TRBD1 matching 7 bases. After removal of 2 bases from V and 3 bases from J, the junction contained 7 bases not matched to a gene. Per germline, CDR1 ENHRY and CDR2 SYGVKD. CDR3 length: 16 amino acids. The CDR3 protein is CAISEMGQINYNEQFF. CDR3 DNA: TGTGCCATCAGTGAGATGGGACAGATCAACTACAATGAGCAGTTCTTC.

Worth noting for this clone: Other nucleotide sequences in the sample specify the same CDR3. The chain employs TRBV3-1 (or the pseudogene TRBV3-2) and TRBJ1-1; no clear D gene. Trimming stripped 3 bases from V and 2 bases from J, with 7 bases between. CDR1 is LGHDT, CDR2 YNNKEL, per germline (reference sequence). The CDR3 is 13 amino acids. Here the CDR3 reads CASSQNLNTEAFF. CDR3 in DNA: TGTGCCAGCAGCCAGAACCTAAACACTGAAGCTTTCTTT.

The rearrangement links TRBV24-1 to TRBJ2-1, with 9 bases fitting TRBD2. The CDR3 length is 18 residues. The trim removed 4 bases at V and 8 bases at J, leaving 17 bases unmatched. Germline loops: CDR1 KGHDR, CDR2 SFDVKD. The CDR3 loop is CATSDPPGAGGQSDEQFF. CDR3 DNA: TGTGCCACCAGTGACCCCCCGGGCGCGGGGGGGCAGTCAGATGAGCAGTTCTTC.

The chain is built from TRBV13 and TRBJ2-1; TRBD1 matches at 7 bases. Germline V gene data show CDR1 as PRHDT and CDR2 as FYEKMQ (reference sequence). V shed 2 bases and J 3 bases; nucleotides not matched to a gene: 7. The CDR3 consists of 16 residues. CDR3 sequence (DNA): TGTGCCAGCAGCTTACCGGGACAGTCCTTCTACAATGAGCAGTTCTTC. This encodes CASSLPGQSFYNEQFF. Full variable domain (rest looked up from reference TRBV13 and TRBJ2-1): AAGVIQSPRHLIKEKRETATLKCYPIPRHDTVYWYQQGPGQDPQFLISFYEKMQSDKGSIPDRFSAQQFSDYHSELNMSSLELGDSALYFCASSLPGQSFYNEQFFGPGTRLTVL.

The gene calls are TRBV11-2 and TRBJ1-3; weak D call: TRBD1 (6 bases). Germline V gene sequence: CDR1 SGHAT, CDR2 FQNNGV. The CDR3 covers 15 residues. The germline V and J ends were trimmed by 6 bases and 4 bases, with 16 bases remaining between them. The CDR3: CASSPLTGIGNTIYF. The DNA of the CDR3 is TGTGCCAGCAGTCCATTAACAGGGATCGGAAACACCATATATTTT.

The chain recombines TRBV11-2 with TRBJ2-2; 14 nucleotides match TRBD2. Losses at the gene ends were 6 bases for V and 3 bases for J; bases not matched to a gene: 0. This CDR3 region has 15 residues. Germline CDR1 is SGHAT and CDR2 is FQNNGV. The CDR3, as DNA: TGTGCCAGCAGGGGACTAGCGGGGGACACCGGGGAGCTGTTTTTT. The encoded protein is CASRGLAGDTGELFF.

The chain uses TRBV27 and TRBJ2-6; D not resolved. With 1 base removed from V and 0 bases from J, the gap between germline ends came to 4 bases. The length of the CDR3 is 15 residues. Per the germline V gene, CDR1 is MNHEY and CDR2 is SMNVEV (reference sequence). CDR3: CASSLWPSGANVLTF. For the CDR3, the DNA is TGTGCCAGCAGTTTATGGCCCTCTGGGGCCAACGTCCTGACTTTC.

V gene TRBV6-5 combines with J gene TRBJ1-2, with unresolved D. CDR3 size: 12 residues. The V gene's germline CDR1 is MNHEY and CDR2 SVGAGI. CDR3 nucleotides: TGTGTCACCGTTTCTGGGGTCTATGGCTACACCTTC. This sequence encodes CVTVSGVYGYTF.

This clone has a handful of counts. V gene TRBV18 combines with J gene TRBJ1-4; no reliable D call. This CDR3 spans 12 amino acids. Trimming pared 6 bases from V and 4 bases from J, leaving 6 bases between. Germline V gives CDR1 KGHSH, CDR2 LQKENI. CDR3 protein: CASSAFNEKLFF. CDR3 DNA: TGTGCCAGCTCCGCATTTAATGAAAAACTGTTTTTT.

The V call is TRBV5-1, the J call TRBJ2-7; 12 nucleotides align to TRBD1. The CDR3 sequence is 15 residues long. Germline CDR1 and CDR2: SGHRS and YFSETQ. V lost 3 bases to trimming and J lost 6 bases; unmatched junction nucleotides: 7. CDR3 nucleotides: TGCGCCAGCAGCTACCCGGGACAGGGGGCCCGCGAGCAGTACTTC. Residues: CASSYPGQGAREQYF. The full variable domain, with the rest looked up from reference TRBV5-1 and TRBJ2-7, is KAGVTQTPRYLIKTRGQQVTLSCSPISGHRSVSWYQQTPGQGLQFLFEYFSETQRNKGNFPGRFSGRQFSNSRSEMNVSTLELGDSALYLCASSYPGQGAREQYFGPGTRLTVT.

CDR3: CASSERASWAFF. CDR3 nucleotides: TGTGCCAGCAGTGAGAGGGCAAGTTGGGCTTTCTTT. The chain carries TRBV6-1 and TRBJ1-1, with unresolved D. Trimming stripped 3 bases from V and 11 bases from J, with 13 bases between. Germline V gene sequence: CDR1 MNHNS, CDR2 SASEGT. The length of the CDR3 is 12 residues.

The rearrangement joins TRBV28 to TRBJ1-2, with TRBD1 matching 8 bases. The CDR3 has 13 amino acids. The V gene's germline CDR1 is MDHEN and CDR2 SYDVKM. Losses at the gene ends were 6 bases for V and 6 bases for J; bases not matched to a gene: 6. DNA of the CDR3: TGTGCCAGCAGCTCGGACAGGGAAAATGGCTACACCTTC. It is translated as CASSSDRENGYTF.

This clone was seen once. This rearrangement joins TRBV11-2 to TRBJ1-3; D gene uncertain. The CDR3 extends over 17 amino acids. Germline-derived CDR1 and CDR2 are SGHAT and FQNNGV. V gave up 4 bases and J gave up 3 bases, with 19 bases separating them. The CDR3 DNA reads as TGTGCCAGCAGCTCGAACCGGACTCCGGCGGGTGGAAACACCATATATTTT. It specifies CASSSNRTPAGGNTIYF.

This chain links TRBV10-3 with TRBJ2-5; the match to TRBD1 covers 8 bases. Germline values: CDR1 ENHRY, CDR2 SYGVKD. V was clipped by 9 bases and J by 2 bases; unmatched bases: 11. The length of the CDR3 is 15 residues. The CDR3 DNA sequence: TGTGCCATAAGACCCGACAGGGGCTCTCAAGAGACCCAGTACTTC. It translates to CAIRPDRGSQETQYF.

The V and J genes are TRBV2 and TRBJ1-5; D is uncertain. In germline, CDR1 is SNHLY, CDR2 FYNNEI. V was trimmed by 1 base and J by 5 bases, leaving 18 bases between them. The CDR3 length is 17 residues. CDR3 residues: CASSEGESQVTDQPQHF. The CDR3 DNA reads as TGTGCCAGCAGTGAAGGGGAATCTCAAGTGACGGATCAGCCCCAGCATTTT.

The CDR3 spells CASSSGTVKAEAFF. Written as DNA, the CDR3 is TGCGCCAGCAGCTCGGGGACAGTTAAAGCTGAAGCTTTCTTT. The chain links TRBV10-1 to TRBJ1-1, with 7 bases that match TRBD1. This CDR3 contains 14 residues. Germline assignment: CDR1 WNHNN and CDR2 SYGVQD (reference sequence). V lost 6 bases and J lost 6; bases outside the gene matches: 10.

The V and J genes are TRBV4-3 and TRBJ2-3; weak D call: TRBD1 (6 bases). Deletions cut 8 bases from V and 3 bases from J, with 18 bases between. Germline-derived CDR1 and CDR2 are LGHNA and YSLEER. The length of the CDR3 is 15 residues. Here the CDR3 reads CASSYEQGRTDTQYF. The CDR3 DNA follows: TGCGCCAGCTCCTATGAACAGGGCCGAACAGATACGCAGTATTTT.

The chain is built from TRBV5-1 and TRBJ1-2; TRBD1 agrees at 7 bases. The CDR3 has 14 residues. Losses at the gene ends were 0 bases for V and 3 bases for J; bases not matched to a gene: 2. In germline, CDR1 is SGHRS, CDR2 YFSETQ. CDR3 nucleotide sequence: TGCGCCAGCAGCTTGGCGCAGGGGGACTATGGCTACACCTTC. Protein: CASSLAQGDYGYTF.

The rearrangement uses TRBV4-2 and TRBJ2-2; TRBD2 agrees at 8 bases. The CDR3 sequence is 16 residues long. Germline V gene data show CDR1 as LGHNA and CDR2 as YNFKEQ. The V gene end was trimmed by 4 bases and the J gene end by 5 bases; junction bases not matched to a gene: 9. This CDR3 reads CASSPRSGGETGELFF. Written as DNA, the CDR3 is TGTGCCAGCAGCCCCCGGAGCGGGGGTGAGACCGGGGAGCTGTTTTTT.

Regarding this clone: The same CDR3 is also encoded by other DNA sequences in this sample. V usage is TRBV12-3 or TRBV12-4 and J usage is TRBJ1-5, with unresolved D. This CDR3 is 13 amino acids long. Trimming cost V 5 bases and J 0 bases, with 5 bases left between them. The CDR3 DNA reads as TGTGCCAGCAGTCCCTATAGCAATCAGCCCCAGCATTTT. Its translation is CASSPYSNQPQHF.

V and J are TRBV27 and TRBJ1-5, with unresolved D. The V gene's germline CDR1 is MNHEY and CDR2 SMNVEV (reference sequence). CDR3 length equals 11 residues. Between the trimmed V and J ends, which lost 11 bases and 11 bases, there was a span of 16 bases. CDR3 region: CAPTRMLAQHF. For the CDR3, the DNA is TGTGCCCCAACTCGGATGTTGGCCCAGCATTTT.